This T cell receptor beta chain was sequenced for a study of radiotherapy plus CTLA-4 blockade in lung cancer. The method was immunoSEQ multiplex PCR; TCRdb's version includes in-frame clones alone and lacks a portion of them. The sample records tens of thousands of clones, 85% to 90% being singletons. Sequencing used peripheral blood, obtained from a patient treated with radiotherapy plus ipilimumab. This sequence originates from a human donor with non-small cell lung cancer who had stable disease on radiotherapy plus ipilimumab.

The CDR3 region has the DNA TGTGCCACCAGCAGAGATCCCGGGGATACGCAGTATTTT. Amino acid sequence: CATSRDPGDTQYF. This rearrangement joins TRBV15 to TRBJ2-3; the D is unclear. The length of the CDR3 is 13 residues. Between the trimmed V and J ends, which lost 0 bases and 6 bases, there was a span of 7 bases. Germline V gene lookup returns CDR1 LNHNV and CDR2 YYDKDF (reference sequence).